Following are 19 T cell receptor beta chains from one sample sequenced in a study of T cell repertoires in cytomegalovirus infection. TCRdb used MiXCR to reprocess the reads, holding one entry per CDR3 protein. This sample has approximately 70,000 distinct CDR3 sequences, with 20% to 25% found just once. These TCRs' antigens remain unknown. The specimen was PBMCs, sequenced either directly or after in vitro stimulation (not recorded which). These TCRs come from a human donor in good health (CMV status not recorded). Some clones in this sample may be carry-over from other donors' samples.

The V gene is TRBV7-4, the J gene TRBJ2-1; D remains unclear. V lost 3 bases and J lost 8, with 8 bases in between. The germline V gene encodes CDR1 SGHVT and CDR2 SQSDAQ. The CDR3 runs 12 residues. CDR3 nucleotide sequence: TGTGCCAGCAGCTTCGGCTTGTATGAGCAGTTCTTC. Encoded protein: CASSFGLYEQFF.

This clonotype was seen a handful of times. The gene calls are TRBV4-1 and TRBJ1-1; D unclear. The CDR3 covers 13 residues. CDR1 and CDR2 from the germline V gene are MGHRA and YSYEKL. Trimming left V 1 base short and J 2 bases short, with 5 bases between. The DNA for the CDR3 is TGCGCCAGCAGCCAAGTCCCTAACACTGAAGCTTTCTTT. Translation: CASSQVPNTEAFF.

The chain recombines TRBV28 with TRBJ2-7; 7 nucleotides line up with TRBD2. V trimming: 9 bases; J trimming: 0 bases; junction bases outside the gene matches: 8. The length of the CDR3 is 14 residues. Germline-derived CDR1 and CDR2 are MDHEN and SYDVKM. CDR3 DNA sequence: TGTGCCAGTGTTCCTGGCGGGAGCTCCTACGAGCAGTACTTC. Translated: CASVPGGSSYEQYF.

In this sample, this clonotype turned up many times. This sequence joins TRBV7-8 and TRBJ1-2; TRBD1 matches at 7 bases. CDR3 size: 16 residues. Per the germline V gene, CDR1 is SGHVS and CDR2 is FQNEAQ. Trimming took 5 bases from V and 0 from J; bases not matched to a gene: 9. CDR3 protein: CASSTRQGRTNYGYTF. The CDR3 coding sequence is TGTGCCAGCAGCACGCGACAGGGCCGGACTAACTATGGCTACACCTTC.

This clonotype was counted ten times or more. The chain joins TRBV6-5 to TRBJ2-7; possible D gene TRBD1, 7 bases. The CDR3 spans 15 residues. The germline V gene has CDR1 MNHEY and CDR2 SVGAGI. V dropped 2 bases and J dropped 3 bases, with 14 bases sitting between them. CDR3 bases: TGTGCCAGCAGTTACGGAAGGCAGGGGGGCTACGAGCAGTACTTC. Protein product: CASSYGRQGGYEQYF.

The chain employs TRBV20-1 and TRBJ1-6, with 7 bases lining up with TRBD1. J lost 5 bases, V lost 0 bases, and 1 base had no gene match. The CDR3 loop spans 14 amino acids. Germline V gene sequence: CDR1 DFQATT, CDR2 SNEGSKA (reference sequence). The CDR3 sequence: CSAREGTDNSPLHF. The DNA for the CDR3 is TGCAGTGCTAGAGAGGGGACAGATAATTCACCCCTCCACTTT.

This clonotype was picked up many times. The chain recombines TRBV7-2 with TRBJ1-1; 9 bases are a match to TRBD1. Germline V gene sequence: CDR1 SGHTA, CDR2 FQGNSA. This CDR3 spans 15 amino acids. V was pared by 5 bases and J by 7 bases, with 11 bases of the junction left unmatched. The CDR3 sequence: CASSAQQGAAGEAFF. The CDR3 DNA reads TGTGCCAGCAGCGCCCAACAGGGGGCGGCGGGTGAAGCTTTCTTT.

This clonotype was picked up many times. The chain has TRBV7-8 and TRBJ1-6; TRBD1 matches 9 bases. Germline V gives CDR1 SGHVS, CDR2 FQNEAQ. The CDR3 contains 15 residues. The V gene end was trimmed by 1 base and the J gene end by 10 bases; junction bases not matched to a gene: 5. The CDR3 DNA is TGTGCCAGCAGCTTAGGGGGACAGGGATCATCACCCCTCCACTTT. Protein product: CASSLGGQGSSPLHF.

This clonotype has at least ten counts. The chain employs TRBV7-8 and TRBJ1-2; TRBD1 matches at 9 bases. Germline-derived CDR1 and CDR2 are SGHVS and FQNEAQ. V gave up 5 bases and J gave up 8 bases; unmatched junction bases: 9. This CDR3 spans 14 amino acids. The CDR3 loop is CASSPRQGVWGYTF. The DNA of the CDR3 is TGTGCCAGCAGCCCTCGACAGGGGGTGTGGGGCTACACCTTC.

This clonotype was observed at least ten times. CDR3 DNA sequence: TGTGCCAGCAGCTTACCGGGACTGGGTAATGAAAAACTGTTTTTT. This sequence encodes CASSLPGLGNEKLFF. The rearrangement joins TRBV7-2 to TRBJ1-4; maybe TRBD1 (5 bases). Germline V gene data show CDR1 as SGHTA and CDR2 as FQGNSA. The CDR3 runs to 15 residues. The V end lost 2 bases, the J end lost 4 bases, and 11 bases lay between the germline ends.

The CDR3 sequence is CASRQGGPNYGYTF. As DNA, the CDR3 is TGTGCCAGCAGGCAGGGGGGCCCTAACTATGGCTACACCTTC. The gene calls are TRBV5-3 and TRBJ1-2; 7 bases agree with TRBD1. TRBV5-3 is noted as an ORF with a role that remains uncertain. Trimming cost V 8 bases and J 0 bases; bases outside gene matches: 7. The CDR3 loop spans 14 amino acids.

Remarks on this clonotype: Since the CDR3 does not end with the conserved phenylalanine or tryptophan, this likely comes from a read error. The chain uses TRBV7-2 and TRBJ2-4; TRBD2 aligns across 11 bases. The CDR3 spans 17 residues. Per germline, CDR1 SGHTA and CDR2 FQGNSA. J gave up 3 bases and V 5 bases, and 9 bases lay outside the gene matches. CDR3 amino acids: CASSLGGLAAHKNIQYS. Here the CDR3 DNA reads TGTGCCAGCAGCCTAGGGGGACTAGCGGCCCACAAAAACATTCAGTACTCC.

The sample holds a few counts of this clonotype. CDR3 nucleotides: TGTGCCTGGTGTACGGCCAATAATTCACCCCTCCACTTT. Encoded protein: CAWCTANNSPLHF. The rearrangement uses TRBV30 and TRBJ1-6, with D unclear. Trimming removed 5 bases from V and 5 bases from J, with 10 bases in between. Germline V gene sequence: CDR1 GTSNPN, CDR2 SVGIG (reference sequence). This CDR3 has 13 amino acids.

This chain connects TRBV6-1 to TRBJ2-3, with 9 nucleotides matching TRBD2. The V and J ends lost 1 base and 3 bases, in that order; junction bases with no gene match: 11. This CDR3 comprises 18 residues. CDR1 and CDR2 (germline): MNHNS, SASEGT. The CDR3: CASSEVRLAGVVTDTQYF. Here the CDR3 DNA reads TGTGCCAGCAGTGAAGTGAGGTTAGCGGGAGTCGTAACAGATACGCAGTATTTT.

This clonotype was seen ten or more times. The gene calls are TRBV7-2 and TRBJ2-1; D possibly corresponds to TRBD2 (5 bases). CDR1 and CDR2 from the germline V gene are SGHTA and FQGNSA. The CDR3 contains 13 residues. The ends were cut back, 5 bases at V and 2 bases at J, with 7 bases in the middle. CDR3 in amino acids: CASSGSTYNEQFF. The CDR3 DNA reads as TGTGCCAGCAGCGGGAGCACCTACAATGAGCAGTTCTTC.

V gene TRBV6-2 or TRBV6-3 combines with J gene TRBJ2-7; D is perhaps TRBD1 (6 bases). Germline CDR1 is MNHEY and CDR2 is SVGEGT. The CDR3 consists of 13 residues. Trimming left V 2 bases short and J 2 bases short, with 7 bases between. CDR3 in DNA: TGTGCCAGCAGTTACGCAGGGGCCTACGAGCAGTACGTC. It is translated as CASSYAGAYEQYV.

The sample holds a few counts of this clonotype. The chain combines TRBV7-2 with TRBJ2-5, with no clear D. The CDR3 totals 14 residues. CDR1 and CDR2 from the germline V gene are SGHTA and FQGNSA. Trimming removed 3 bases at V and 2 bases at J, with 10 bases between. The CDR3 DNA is TGTGCCAGCAGCTTTAGACGGCAGCAAGAGACCCAGTACTTC. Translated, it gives CASSFRRQQETQYF. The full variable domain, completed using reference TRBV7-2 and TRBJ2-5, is GAGVSQSPSNKVTEKGKDVELRCDPISGHTALYWYRQSLGQGLEFLIYFQGNSAPDKSGLPSDRFSAERTGGSVSTLTIQRTQQEDSAVYLCASSFRRQQETQYFGPGTRLLVL.

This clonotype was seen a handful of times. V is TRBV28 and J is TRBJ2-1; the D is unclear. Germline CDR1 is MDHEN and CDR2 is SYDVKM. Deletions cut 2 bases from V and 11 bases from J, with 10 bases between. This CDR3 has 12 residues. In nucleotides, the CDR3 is TGTGCCAGCAGTTTACCCGCTAGTAAGCAGTTCTTC. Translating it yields CASSLPASKQFF.

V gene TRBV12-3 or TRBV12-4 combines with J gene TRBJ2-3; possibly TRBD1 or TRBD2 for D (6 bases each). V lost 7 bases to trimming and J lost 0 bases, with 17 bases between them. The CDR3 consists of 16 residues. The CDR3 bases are TGTGCCAGCAAACCCGACGGGGGCCCTAGCACAGATACGCAGTATTTT. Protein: CASKPDGGPSTDTQYF.